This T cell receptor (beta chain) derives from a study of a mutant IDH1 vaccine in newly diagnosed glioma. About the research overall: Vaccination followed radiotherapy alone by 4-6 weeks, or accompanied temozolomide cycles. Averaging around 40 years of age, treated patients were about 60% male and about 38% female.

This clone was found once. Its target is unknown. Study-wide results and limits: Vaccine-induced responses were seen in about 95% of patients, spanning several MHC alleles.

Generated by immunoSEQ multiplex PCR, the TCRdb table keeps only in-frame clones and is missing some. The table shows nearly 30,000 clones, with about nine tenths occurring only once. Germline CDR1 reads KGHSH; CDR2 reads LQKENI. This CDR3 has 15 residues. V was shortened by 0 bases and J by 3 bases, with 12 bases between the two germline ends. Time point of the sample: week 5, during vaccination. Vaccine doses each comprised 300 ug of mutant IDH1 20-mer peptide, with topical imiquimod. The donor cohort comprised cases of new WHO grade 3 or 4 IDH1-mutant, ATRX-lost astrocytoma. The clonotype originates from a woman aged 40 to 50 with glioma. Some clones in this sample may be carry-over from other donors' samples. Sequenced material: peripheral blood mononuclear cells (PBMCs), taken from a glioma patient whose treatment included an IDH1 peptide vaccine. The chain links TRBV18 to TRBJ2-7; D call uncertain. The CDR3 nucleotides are TGTGCCAGCTCACCACCGACCCAGGAATTCTACGAGCAGTACTTC. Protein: CASSPPTQEFYEQYF.